The 19 T cell receptor beta chains below were found in one sample sequenced in a study of T cell responses to AZD1222 COVID-19 vaccine. Some clones are missing from TCRdb's copy, which holds only in-frame ones; the method was immunoSEQ multiplex PCR. In the table there are about 150,000 clones, 88% of which are singletons. The sequenced sample was peripheral blood, obtained on day 0 of AZD1222 vaccination. The receptors shown here come from an adult in good health.

The chain employs TRBV6-5 and TRBJ1-2; possibly TRBD1 for D (5 bases). The CDR3 has 14 residues. Deletions cut 4 bases from V and 5 bases from J, with 14 bases between. CDR1 MNHEY and CDR2 SVGAGI come from the germline V gene. The CDR3: CASSLLTVGYGYTF. CDR3 sequence (DNA): TGTGCCAGCAGTTTACTGACAGTCGGGTATGGCTACACCTTC.

This sequence joins TRBV6-5 and TRBJ2-1; no clear D. Trimming removed 6 bases at V and 7 bases at J, with 13 bases between. The CDR3 loop spans 13 amino acids. The germline V gene has CDR1 MNHEY and CDR2 SVGAGI. The CDR3 here is CASSGRLPNEQFF. CDR3 sequence (DNA): TGTGCCAGCAGCGGAAGGCTCCCTAATGAGCAGTTCTTC.

V gene TRBV27 combines with J gene TRBJ1-2; possible D gene TRBD1, 5 bases. Germline V lookup: CDR1 MNHEY, CDR2 SMNVEV (reference sequence). The CDR3 covers 14 residues. V lost 6 bases and J lost 3, with 14 bases in between. The CDR3, as DNA: TGTGCCAGCAGGCGGATCGGGACTGACTATGGCTACACCTTC. Translation: CASRRIGTDYGYTF.

V usage is TRBV6-4 and J usage is TRBJ2-1; D gene unclear. Germline CDR1 reads MRHNA; CDR2 reads SNTAGT. Trimming cost V 2 bases and J 5 bases, with 13 bases left between them. This CDR3 contains 15 residues. The CDR3 DNA reads TGTGCCAGCAGTGACCCTAGGACCAGAAACAATGAGCAGTTCTTC. It codes for CASSDPRTRNNEQFF.

This clone occurred a few times. This chain joins TRBV28 and TRBJ2-7; no clear D gene. The CDR3 consists of 13 residues. Trimming stripped 6 bases from V and 6 bases from J, with 15 bases between. Germline V lookup: CDR1 MDHEN, CDR2 SYDVKM. Written as DNA, the CDR3 is TGTGCCAGCAGGGGGTACCCCCTAGTCGAGCAGTACTTC. This gives the protein CASRGYPLVEQYF.

The count of this clone is one. The chain joins TRBV5-1 to TRBJ1-1; 8 nucleotides match TRBD1. In germline, CDR1 is SGHRS, CDR2 YFSETQ. V shed 1 base, J shed 5 bases, and the junction held 10 bases outside the gene matches. CDR3 length: 16 amino acids. The DNA of the CDR3 is TGCGCCAGCAGCTTGTGGGCCGGACAGGGAAGGACTGAAGCTTTCTTT. Its translation is CASSLWAGQGRTEAFF.

This clone was picked up one time. This chain uses TRBV7-2 with TRBJ1-2; possible D gene TRBD1, 5 bases. The length of the CDR3 is 14 residues. From germline, CDR1 is SGHTA and CDR2 FQGNSA. V was clipped by 1 base and J by 3 bases, with 9 bases between them. The chain's CDR3 is CASSLVGGDYGYTF. The CDR3 DNA sequence: TGTGCCAGCAGCTTAGTTGGGGGTGACTATGGCTACACCTTC.

This clone was detected once. CDR3 coding DNA: TGTGCCAGCAGCGCGAGGAGGGGGCTAGGTGGAAACACCATATATTTT. It translates to CASSARRGLGGNTIYF. The chain recombines TRBV9 with TRBJ1-3; 7 positions match TRBD1. The V and J ends lost 3 bases and 3 bases, in that order; junction bases with no gene match: 9. Germline V CDR1 and CDR2: SGDLS, YYNGEE. This CDR3 is built from 16 residues.

This chain uses TRBV19 with TRBJ1-1; D gene ambiguous. This CDR3 has 15 residues. Germline values: CDR1 LNHDA, CDR2 SQIVND (reference sequence). Trimming took off 3 bases at V and 3 bases at J, with 14 bases between the two ends. The CDR3 reads CASSIVHRGHTEAFF. CDR3 nucleotide sequence: TGTGCCAGTAGTATTGTCCACCGGGGTCACACTGAAGCTTTCTTT.

The chain uses TRBV6-5 and TRBJ1-1, with D possibly being TRBD1 (6 bases). The CDR3 covers 14 residues. Germline CDR1 and CDR2: MNHEY and SVGAGI. V dropped 2 bases and J dropped 6 bases, with 13 bases sitting between them. CDR3 nucleotides: TGTGCCAGCAGTTACGGGGGCGTCCTGGCTGAAGCTTTCTTT. This translates into CASSYGGVLAEAFF.

This chain connects TRBV5-1 to TRBJ2-1; D is ambiguous. V was trimmed by 1 base and J by 0 bases, leaving 8 bases between them. The CDR3 covers 15 residues. Germline V gives CDR1 SGHRS, CDR2 YFSETQ. CDR3: CASSLIGGSYNEQFF. In DNA, the CDR3 is TGCGCCAGCAGCTTGATCGGTGGCTCCTACAATGAGCAGTTCTTC. Using reference TRBV5-1 and TRBJ2-1 for the parts outside the CDR3, the full variable domain is KAGVTQTPRYLIKTRGQQVTLSCSPISGHRSVSWYQQTPGQGLQFLFEYFSETQRNKGNFPGRFSGRQFSNSRSEMNVSTLELGDSALYLCASSLIGGSYNEQFFGPGTRLTVL.

The J gene is TRBJ1-2, the V gene TRBV6-5; 7 positions agree with TRBD1. The CDR3 loop spans 13 amino acids. V dropped 5 bases and J dropped 4; count of bases not matched to a gene: 4. CDR1 MNHEY and CDR2 SVGAGI come from the germline V gene. For the CDR3, the DNA is TGTGCCAGCAGTAAGGGACAGAGCTATGGCTACACCTTC. Translation: CASSKGQSYGYTF.

The chain couples TRBV11-1 to TRBJ1-1, with 10 bases matching TRBD1. Germline V gene data show CDR1 as SGHAT and CDR2 as FQDESV (reference sequence). With V trimmed by 5 bases and J by 5 bases, 5 bases remained unmatched. This CDR3 contains 14 residues. The CDR3 DNA reads TGTGCCAGCAGCGGACAGGGGGAAGGAACTGAAGCTTTCTTT. Its translation: CASSGQGEGTEAFF.

V gene TRBV6-6 combines with J gene TRBJ1-2, with no clear D. The CDR3 has 14 amino acids. Trimming took 6 bases from V and 3 from J, leaving 14 bases between them. Germline lookup yields CDR1 MNHNY and CDR2 SVGAGI (reference sequence). The CDR3 sequence is CASRTRAIYYGYTF. The CDR3 nucleotides are TGTGCCAGCAGGACTAGGGCAATCTACTATGGCTACACCTTC.

The chain recombines TRBV10-3 with TRBJ2-1; D may correspond to TRBD1 or TRBD2 (6 bases each). Germline lookup yields CDR1 ENHRY and CDR2 SYGVKD. Trimming pared 8 bases from V and 10 bases from J, leaving 12 bases between. The CDR3 covers 11 residues. CDR3: CAIGRGAEQFF. The CDR3 DNA reads as TGTGCCATCGGTAGGGGGGCAGAGCAGTTCTTC.

CDR3 sequence reads: CASSSRLAGGLGTGELFF. CDR3 nucleotides: TGTGCCAGCAGTTCCCGACTAGCGGGAGGGCTTGGCACCGGGGAGCTGTTTTTT. The chain has TRBV2 and TRBJ2-2; 14 nucleotides agree with TRBD2. V was clipped by 5 bases and J by 4 bases; unmatched bases: 9. The CDR3 is made up of 18 amino acids. Germline CDR1 reads SNHLY; CDR2 reads FYNNEI.

V is TRBV11-3 and J is TRBJ2-1, with D perhaps TRBD2 (7 bases). This CDR3 has 13 amino acids. The V end was cut by 5 bases, the J end by 9 bases, with 14 bases between. Germline V gene lookup returns CDR1 SGHNT and CDR2 YENEEA. The CDR3, as DNA: TGTGCCAGCAGCAGGGGGGGGTCCCCTGAGCAGTTCTTC. This gives the protein CASSRGGSPEQFF.

The chain employs TRBV28 and TRBJ1-5; TRBD1 matches at 8 bases. Germline V gives CDR1 MDHEN, CDR2 SYDVKM. Germline trimming cut 8 bases from V and 6 bases from J; bases unmatched to any gene: 9. The CDR3 totals 14 residues. The CDR3 is CASGPSGGSQPQHF. The DNA for the CDR3 is TGTGCCAGCGGACCTTCAGGGGGCAGTCAGCCCCAGCATTTT.

The chain joins TRBV29-1 to TRBJ2-3, with 9 bases fitting TRBD1. V dropped 7 bases and J dropped 4; count of bases not matched to a gene: 6. The CDR3 is made up of 13 amino acids. Germline V lookup: CDR1 SQVTM, CDR2 ANQGSEA. The CDR3 spells CSGVGQGSDTQYF. DNA for the CDR3: TGCAGCGGAGTGGGACAGGGTTCAGATACGCAGTATTTT.